The entry below gives a single TCR beta chain sequence along with its context. These data originate in a study of cytomegalovirus exposure and HLA in healthy donors. PCR employed 60 Vbeta and 13 Jbeta primers. Profiling relied on immunoSEQ multiplex PCR, and the TCRdb table lists in-frame clones only, not all of them. The table includes about 120,000 clones, over 60% detected once. The CDR3 contains 16 residues. CDR1 is SEHNR and CDR2 is FQNEAQ in the germline V gene (reference sequence). V lost 5 bases to trimming and J lost 0 bases, with 14 bases between them. Sequenced input: PBMCs. The chain recombines TRBV7-9 with TRBJ2-1; perhaps TRBD1 as D (6 bases). This receptor was identified in a woman aged 40 to 50 in good health and CMV-seronegative. In nucleotides, the CDR3 is TGTGCCAGCAGCCCTTCCACAGGGAGCTCCTACAATGAGCAGTTCTTC. Translation: CASSPSTGSSYNEQFF. Full variable domain (missing parts from reference TRBV7-9 and TRBJ2-1): DTGVSQNPRHKITKRGQNVTFRCDPISEHNRLYWYRQTLGQGPEFLTYFQNEAQLEKSRLLSDRFSAERPKGSFSTLEIQRTEQGDSAMYLCASSPSTGSSYNEQFFGPGTRLTVL.